These T cell receptor beta chains were read from a single sample in a study of blood T cell repertoires in COVID-19. Sequencing was performed with immunoSEQ multiplex PCR; in TCRdb, only in-frame clones are kept and a portion is missing. The data show 290,000 or so clones, with 75% to 95% seen just once and 1% to 1.3% held by the top ten. Sequencing was done on a sample of PBMCs or T cells enriched from blood (not recorded which). These receptors came from a woman in her twenties or thirties who had recovered from COVID-19. Each CDR3 is given with its conserved first and last residue. A D gene is named only where the DNA matches it firmly. A row's size may be missing; if present it is once, few, many or a size class.

D gene	J gene	V gene	clone size	CDR3 DNA	CDR3 protein
TRBD1	TRBJ2-7	TRBV28	NA	TGTGCCAGCGGGAGGGGACAGGGCGCCTCTCACGAGCAGTACTTC	CASGRGQGASHEQYF
TRBD1	TRBJ2-5	TRBV7-6	NA	TGTGCCAGCAGCCCAGACCCGGACAGGCTTCACCTCCGGGTCCAAGAGACCCAGTACTTC	CASSPDPDRLHLRVQETQYF
TRBD1	TRBJ1-4	TRBV5-4	NA	TGTGCCAGCAGCAAGGGACAGGGGGTAACTAATGAAAAACTGTTTTTT	CASSKGQGVTNEKLFF
TRBD1	TRBJ1-1	TRBV10-2	NA	TGCGCCACCGGACAGGCGATAGACACTGAAGCTTTCTTT	CATGQAIDTEAFF
TRBD1	TRBJ2-1	TRBV7-9	NA	TGTGCCAGCAGCTTAAAAGGGGGCTGGGCCCTCAATGAGCAGTTCTTC	CASSLKGGWALNEQFF
NA	TRBJ2-1	TRBV7-2	NA	TGTGCCAGCAGCTTTAATTTAGTGGATGAGCAGTTCTTC	CASSFNLVDEQFF
NA	TRBJ1-1	TRBV28	NA	TGTGCCAGCAGTTTGGGACCCGGGAGGACTGAAGCTTTCTTT	CASSLGPGRTEAFF
TRBD2	TRBJ2-7	TRBV9	NA	TGTGCCAGCAGCTACCGACTAGCGGACGAGCAGTACTTC	CASSYRLADEQYF
TRBD2	TRBJ2-7	TRBV30	NA	TGTGCCTGGAGCTTCCTAGCGGGAGGGCCGGGCGAGCAGTACTTC	CAWSFLAGGPGEQYF
NA	TRBJ2-1	TRBV7-2	NA	TGTGCCAGCAGCTTAGGCCTAGTACTCCAGGGTGAGCAGTTCTTC	CASSLGLVLQGEQFF
NA	TRBJ2-1	TRBV9	NA	TGTGCCAGCAGCGTCCAGCTAAGGGGGGAGCAGTTCTTC	CASSVQLRGEQFF
TRBD1	TRBJ1-1	TRBV27	NA	TGTGCCAGCAGTTCACCGGGACAGGGATTTGAAGCTTTCTTT	CASSSPGQGFEAFF
NA	TRBJ2-2	TRBV7-9	NA	TGTGCCAGCAGCTTTAGGGCGGGGCCGAGCCCGAACACCGGGGAGCTGTTTTTT	CASSFRAGPSPNTGELFF
NA	TRBJ1-2	TRBV10-3	NA	TGTGCCATCAGTGAGTCGACGGACTTCAACTATGGCTACACCTTC	CAISESTDFNYGYTF
TRBD2	TRBJ2-3	TRBV5-4	NA	TGTGCCAGCAGCTTACGGACTAGCGGGGTCGATACGCAGTATTTT	CASSLRTSGVDTQYF
TRBD1	TRBJ2-2	TRBV18	NA	TGTGCCAGCTCACCCCCGGGACAGCACACCGGGGAGCTGTTTTTT	CASSPPGQHTGELFF
NA	TRBJ2-1	TRBV28	once	TGTGCCAGCAGTTTATCGGGGCGTGGGGGAGGTGCCTACAATGAGCAGTTCTTC	CASSLSGRGGGAYNEQFF
NA	TRBJ2-7	TRBV3-1/TRBV3-2	NA	TGTGCCAGCAGCCAAGAGGCCCACGAGCAGTACTTC	CASSQEAHEQYF
NA	TRBJ2-1	TRBV7-2	NA	TGTGCCAGCAGCCTAGAAGACGCCGGACAGTTCACCTACAATGAGCAGTTCTTC	CASSLEDAGQFTYNEQFF
TRBD1	TRBJ1-5	TRBV28	NA	TGTGCCAGCAGTGGAAACAGGGGGGCGGGAAGCAATCAGCCCCAGCATTTT	CASSGNRGAGSNQPQHF
NA	TRBJ2-7	TRBV28	NA	TGTGCCAGCGGGGCAGGCGAGCAGTACTTC	CASGAGEQYF
NA	TRBJ1-2	TRBV9	NA	TGTGCCAGCAGCGTAGCCCAGGGGAACTATGGCTACACCTTC	CASSVAQGNYGYTF
NA	TRBJ2-2	TRBV5-4	NA	TGTGCCAGCGGATTTGAGGGCGGTATCAACACCGGGGAGCTGTTTTTT	CASGFEGGINTGELFF
NA	TRBJ2-2	TRBV19	NA	TGTGCCAGTAGTATATCTCCAGGGACATCTTCGAACACCGGGGAGCTGTTTTTT	CASSISPGTSSNTGELFF
NA	TRBJ2-2	TRBV28	once	TGTGCCAGCAGCTCTTCCCGGTTTAATACCGGGGAGCTGTTTTTT	CASSSSRFNTGELFF
NA	TRBJ1-1	TRBV7-8	NA	TGTGCCAGCAGCCTCAGGACAGCATGGGGCACTGAAGCTTTCTTT	CASSLRTAWGTEAFF
TRBD2	TRBJ2-1	TRBV6-4	NA	TGTGCCAGCAGTGAGGCCGCACTAGCGGGAGGACCGAGCTCCTACAATGAGCAGTTCTTC	CASSEAALAGGPSSYNEQFF
NA	TRBJ1-2	TRBV19	few	TGTGCCAGTAGTACGCAGGGTTCTTATGGCTACACCTTC	CASSTQGSYGYTF
NA	TRBJ2-4	TRBV28	NA	TGTGCCAGCAGTGTGACAGGTAGCGTCGTCATTCAGTACTTC	CASSVTGSVVIQYF
NA	TRBJ2-1	TRBV3-1/TRBV3-2	NA	TGTGCCAGCAGCCCCAGCGTCCTCAATGAGCAGTTCTTC	CASSPSVLNEQFF
TRBD1	TRBJ2-1	TRBV27	NA	TGTGCCAGCAGTTGGACAGGTAGGAATGAGCAGTTCTTC	CASSWTGRNEQFF
TRBD2	TRBJ2-3	TRBV4-2	NA	TGTGCCAGCAGCCCGGGAACTCTAGCGGCCACAGATACGCAGTATTTT	CASSPGTLAATDTQYF
TRBD2	TRBJ2-3	TRBV5-8	NA	TGTGCCAGCAGCCGGGGGACTAGCGGGAGTAAAGATACGCAGTATTTT	CASSRGTSGSKDTQYF
NA	TRBJ2-2	TRBV19	NA	TGTGCCAGTAGTATAGTTCGAGACGGGGAGCTGTTTTTT	CASSIVRDGELFF
TRBD1	TRBJ1-6	TRBV2	NA	TGTGCCAGCAGGACGGGACAGTTTGGTTCACCCCTCCACTTT	CASRTGQFGSPLHF